The clone carrying this TCR beta chain came up a few times. Its specificity is not known. This specimen belongs to a study of cytomegalovirus exposure and HLA in healthy donors. General study results and limits: The authors judged a highly shared variant cluster likely a sequencing artifact.

CDR3 size: 14 residues. Germline V lookup: CDR1 ENHRY, CDR2 SYGVKD. V trimming: 6 bases; J trimming: 4 bases; junction bases outside the gene matches: 5. The PCR employed 60 Vbeta primers together with 13 Jbeta primers. The repertoire was sequenced with immunoSEQ multiplex PCR; TCRdb's copy has only in-frame clones and lacks some. The sample has 110,000 to 150,000 clones, 80% to 90% seen once. While unrecorded immune exposures were likely, the donors were nominally healthy when sampled. The J gene is TRBJ2-7, the V gene TRBV10-3; 11 bases are shared with TRBD2. Sequenced input: PBMCs. This TCR derives from a woman in her thirties or forties in good health and CMV-seropositive. The CDR3: CAISGTSGNYEQYF. The CDR3 DNA reads TGTGCCATCAGCGGGACTAGCGGAAATTACGAGCAGTACTTC.